This T cell receptor beta chain is from a study of T cells in Graves' hyperthyroidism and ophthalmopathy. This clonotype was recorded many times. The CDR3 covers 15 residues. Looked up from germline, CDR1 is MNHNS and CDR2 is SASEGT. The germline V and J ends were trimmed by 2 bases and 0 bases, with 5 bases remaining between them. Using less than 12 ml of fresh peripheral blood, PBMCs were prepared. RNA transcripts served as the template for amplifying TCR beta CDR3 regions. With the HTBI primer set, the TCR CDR3 went through a first round of RT-PCR. TCRdb processed the multiplex PCR reads anew with MiXCR; each CDR3 protein has one entry. The repertoire consists of approximately 420,000 distinct CDR3 sequences, with around 15% occurring once and the leading ten covering about 4.9%.

Sequencing input: blood. This sequence was found in a woman in her late teens or twenties with Graves' hyperthyroidism. This sequence joins TRBV6-1 and TRBJ1-6; no definite D call. This CDR3 is CASSEQRSYNSPLHF. The CDR3 DNA follows: TGTGCCAGCAGTGAACAACGCTCCTATAATTCACCCCTCCACTTT.